This T cell receptor beta chain was identified during a study of cytomegalovirus exposure and HLA in healthy donors. It was with 60 Vbeta and 13 Jbeta primers that the PCR ran. The table came from immunoSEQ multiplex PCR; TCRdb's copy has only in-frame clones and leaves some out. The table has some 120,000 clones, over 70% seen once; the top ten hold less than 3.5%. The ends were cut back, 7 bases at V and 2 bases at J, with 13 bases in the middle. In germline, CDR1 is LNHDA, CDR2 SQIVND (reference sequence). The CDR3 consists of 14 residues. A few counts support this clone. This receptor was taken from a woman aged 40 to 50 in good health and CMV-seropositive. The sample consisted of PBMCs. The chain links TRBV19 to TRBJ2-3; weak D call: TRBD1 (6 bases). The DNA for the CDR3 is TGTGCCAGTAAACTGCAGGGGCCCACAGATACGCAGTATTTT. Translation: CASKLQGPTDTQYF.